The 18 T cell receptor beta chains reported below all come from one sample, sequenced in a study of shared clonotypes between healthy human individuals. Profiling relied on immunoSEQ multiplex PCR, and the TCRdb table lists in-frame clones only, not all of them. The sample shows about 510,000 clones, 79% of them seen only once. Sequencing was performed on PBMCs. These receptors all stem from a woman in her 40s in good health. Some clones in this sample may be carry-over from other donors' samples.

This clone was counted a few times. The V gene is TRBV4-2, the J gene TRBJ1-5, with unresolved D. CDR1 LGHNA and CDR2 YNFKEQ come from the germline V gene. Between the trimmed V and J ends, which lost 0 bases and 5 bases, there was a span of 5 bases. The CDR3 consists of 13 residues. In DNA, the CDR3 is TGTGCCAGCAGCCAAGATGGGGATCAGCCCCAGCATTTT. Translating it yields CASSQDGDQPQHF.

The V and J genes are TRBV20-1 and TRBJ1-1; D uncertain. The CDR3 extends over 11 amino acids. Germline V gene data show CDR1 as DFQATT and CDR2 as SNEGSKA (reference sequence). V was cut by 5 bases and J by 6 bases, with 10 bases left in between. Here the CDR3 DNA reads TGCAGTGCTGAGAGGGCACCTGAAGCTTTCTTT. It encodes CSAERAPEAFF.

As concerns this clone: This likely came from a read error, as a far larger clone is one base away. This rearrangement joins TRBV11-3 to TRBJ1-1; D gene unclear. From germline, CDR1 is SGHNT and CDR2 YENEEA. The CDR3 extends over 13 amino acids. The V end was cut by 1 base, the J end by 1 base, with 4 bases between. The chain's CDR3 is CASSLGGNTEAFF. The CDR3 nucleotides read TGTGCCAGCAGCTTAGGTGGGAACACTGAAGCTTTCTTT.

CDR3 nucleotide sequence: TGCGCCAGCAGTCAATCGTCCAGGGAGAAGGGCTACACCTTC. Amino acids: CASSQSSREKGYTF. The V gene is TRBV23-1, the J gene TRBJ1-2, with D tentatively TRBD1 (5 bases). TRBV23-1 is flagged as an ORF with uncertain function. The CDR3 extends over 14 amino acids. The germline V and J ends were trimmed by 0 bases and 8 bases, with 13 bases remaining between them.

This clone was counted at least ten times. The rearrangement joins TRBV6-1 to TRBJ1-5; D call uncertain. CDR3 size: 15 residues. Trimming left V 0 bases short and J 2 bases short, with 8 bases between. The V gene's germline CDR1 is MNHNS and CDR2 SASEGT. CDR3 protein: CASSEAEEGNQPQHF. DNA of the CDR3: TGTGCCAGCAGTGAAGCGGAGGAGGGCAATCAGCCCCAGCATTTT.

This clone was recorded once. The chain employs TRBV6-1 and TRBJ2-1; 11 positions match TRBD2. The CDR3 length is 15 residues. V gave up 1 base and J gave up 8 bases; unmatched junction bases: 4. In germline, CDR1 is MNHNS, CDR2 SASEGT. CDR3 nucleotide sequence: TGTGCCAGCAGTGAAGGGACTAGCGGGTTTTATGAGCAGTTCTTC. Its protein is CASSEGTSGFYEQFF.

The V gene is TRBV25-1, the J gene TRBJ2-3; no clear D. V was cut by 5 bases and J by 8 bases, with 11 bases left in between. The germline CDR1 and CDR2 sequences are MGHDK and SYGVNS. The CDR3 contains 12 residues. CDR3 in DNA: TGTGCCAGCAGTCGAAGCCTTGGTACGCAGTATTTT. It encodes CASSRSLGTQYF.

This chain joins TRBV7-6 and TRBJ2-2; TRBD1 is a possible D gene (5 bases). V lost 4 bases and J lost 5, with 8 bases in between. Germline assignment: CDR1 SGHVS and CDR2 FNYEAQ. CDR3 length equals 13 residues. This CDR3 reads CASSSRQTGELFF. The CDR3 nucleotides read TGTGCCAGCAGCTCAAGACAGACCGGGGAGCTGTTTTTT.

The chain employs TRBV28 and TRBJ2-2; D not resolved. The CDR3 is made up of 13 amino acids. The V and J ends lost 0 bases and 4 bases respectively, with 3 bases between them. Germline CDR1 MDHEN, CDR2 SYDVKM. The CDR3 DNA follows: TGTGCCAGCAGTTTATGGAGCACCGGGGAGCTGTTTTTT. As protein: CASSLWSTGELFF.

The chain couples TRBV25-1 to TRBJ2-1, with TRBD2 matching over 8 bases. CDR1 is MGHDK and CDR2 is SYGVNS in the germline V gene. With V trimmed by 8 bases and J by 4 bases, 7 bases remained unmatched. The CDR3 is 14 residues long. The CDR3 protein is CASATSGGYNEQFF. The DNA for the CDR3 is TGTGCCAGCGCTACTAGCGGAGGATACAATGAGCAGTTCTTC.

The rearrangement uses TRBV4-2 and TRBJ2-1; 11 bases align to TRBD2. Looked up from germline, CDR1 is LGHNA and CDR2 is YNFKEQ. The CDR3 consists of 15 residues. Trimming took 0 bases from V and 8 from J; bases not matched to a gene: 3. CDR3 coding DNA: TGTGCCAGCAGCCAAGAACTAGCGGGAGTCGATGAGCAGTTCTTC. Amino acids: CASSQELAGVDEQFF.

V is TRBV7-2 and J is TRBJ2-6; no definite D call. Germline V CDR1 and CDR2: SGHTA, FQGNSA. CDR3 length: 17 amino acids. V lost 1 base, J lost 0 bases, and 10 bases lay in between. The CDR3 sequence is CASSLEGRVSGANVLTF. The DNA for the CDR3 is TGTGCCAGCAGCTTAGAGGGCAGAGTCTCTGGGGCCAACGTCCTGACTTTC.

The DNA for the CDR3 is TGTGCCAGCAGTACGAACCTCGTGGGGGAGCAGTACTTC. This gives the protein CASSTNLVGEQYF. The V gene is TRBV9, the J gene TRBJ2-7; no definite D call. The ends were cut back, 5 bases at V and 7 bases at J, with 16 bases in the middle. Germline V CDR1 and CDR2: SGDLS, YYNGEE. CDR3 length: 13 amino acids.

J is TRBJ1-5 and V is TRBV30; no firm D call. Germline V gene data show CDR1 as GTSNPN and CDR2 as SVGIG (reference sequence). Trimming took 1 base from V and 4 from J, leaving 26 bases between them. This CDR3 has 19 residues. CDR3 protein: CAWSETPTKRPDGNQPQHF. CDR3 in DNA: TGTGCCTGGAGTGAGACCCCTACTAAACGCCCGGACGGAAATCAGCCCCAGCATTTT.

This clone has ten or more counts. CDR3: CAWSTGGANVLTF. The DNA for the CDR3 is TGTGCCTGGAGTACGGGTGGGGCCAACGTCCTGACTTTC. V and J are TRBV30 and TRBJ2-6; D unresolved. V lost 2 bases to trimming and J lost 3 bases, with 5 bases between them. This CDR3 comprises 13 residues. Germline CDR1 and CDR2: GTSNPN and SVGIG (reference sequence).

The CDR3 loop reads CAIRTGEETQYF. The CDR3 nucleotides read TGTGCCATCAGGACAGGAGAGGAGACCCAGTACTTC. The chain links TRBV10-3 to TRBJ2-5, with D perhaps TRBD1 (6 bases). Trimming pared 6 bases from V and 5 bases from J, leaving 10 bases between. The germline V gene has CDR1 ENHRY and CDR2 SYGVKD. The CDR3 runs 12 residues.

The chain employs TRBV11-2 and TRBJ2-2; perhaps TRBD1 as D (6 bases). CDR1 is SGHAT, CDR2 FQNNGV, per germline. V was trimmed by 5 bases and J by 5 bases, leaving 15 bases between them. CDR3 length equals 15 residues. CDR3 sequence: CASSLQGIGTGELFF. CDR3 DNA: TGTGCCAGCAGCCTCCAGGGGATAGGGACCGGGGAGCTGTTTTTT.

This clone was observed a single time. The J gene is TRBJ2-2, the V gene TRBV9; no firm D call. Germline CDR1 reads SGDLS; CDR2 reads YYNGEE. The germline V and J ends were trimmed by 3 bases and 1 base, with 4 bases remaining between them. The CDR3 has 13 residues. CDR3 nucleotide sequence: TGTGCCAGCAGCGAGCGGAACACCGGGGAGCTGTTTTTT. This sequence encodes CASSERNTGELFF.